This TCR beta chain comes out of a study of CD8 T cells in Susac syndrome. This CDR3 has 14 residues. Germline V lookup: CDR1 PRHDT, CDR2 FYEKMQ (reference sequence). Trimming pared 5 bases from V and 4 bases from J, leaving 14 bases between. Random hexamers were used to reverse transcribe the RNA input (roughly 0.5 to 1 ug). TCR beta CDR3 was amplified by immunoSEQ covering 54 Vbeta and 13 Jbeta. TCRdb redid the calling of the immunoSEQ multiplex PCR reads with MiXCR, one entry per CDR3 protein. The sample includes some 300,000 distinct CDR3 sequences, about 88% seen only once; the top ten take 0.18%. In this sample, this clonotype turned up once. The antigen remains undetermined. Study-wide results and caveats: By the study's own acknowledgment, its TCR sequencing and HLA analysis included relatively few individuals.

The sequenced sample was CD8+ T cells from PBMCs. The clonotype originates from a human donor with multiple sclerosis. V and J are TRBV13 and TRBJ2-5; no definite D call. Here the CDR3 reads CASSPPVPRETQYF. CDR3 nucleotides: TGTGCCAGCAGCCCCCCGGTACCCCGAGAGACCCAGTACTTC. Based on the CDR3 plus reference TRBV13 and TRBJ2-5, the full variable domain is AAGVIQSPRHLIKEKRETATLKCYPIPRHDTVYWYQQGPGQDPQFLISFYEKMQSDKGSIPDRFSAQQFSDYHSELNMSSLELGDSALYFCASSPPVPRETQYFGPGTRLLVL.